This TCR beta chain was recovered during a study of identical twins. TCRdb analysed the 5' RACE reads with MiXCR anew, one entry per CDR3 protein. The data hold roughly 260,000 distinct CDR3 sequences, with 6.5% to 9% observed a single time. CDR3 length: 15 residues. Trimming left V 0 bases short and J 3 bases short, with 9 bases between. The germline gives CDR1 LNHNV, CDR2 YYDKDF (reference sequence). The same sample was also used in a study of yellow fever vaccine responses in identical twins.

The source material was CD8+ T cells sorted from blood. V and J are TRBV15 and TRBJ1-5, with D unclear. The TCR was taken from a woman between 18 and 29 years old in good health. DNA of the CDR3: TGTGCCACCAGCAGAGATATAGGCGACAATCAGCCCCAGCATTTT. This translates into CATSRDIGDNQPQHF. Supplemented by reference TRBV15 and TRBJ1-5, the full variable domain reads DAMVIQNPRYQVTQFGKPVTLSCSQTLNHNVMYWYQQKSSQAPKLLFHYYDKDFNNEADTPDNFQSRRPNTSFCFLDIRSPGLGDTAMYLCATSRDIGDNQPQHFGDGTRLSIL.